The sequence of this T cell receptor beta chain was determined in a study of early T cells in non-severe SARS-CoV-2 infection. Study in general: The chains were unpaired, and the sequenced material was bulk RNA from unsorted whole blood.

Findings and caveats of the study: VDJdb matching, biased toward anti-spike CD8 responses, missed private and CD4 specificities.

Regarding this clonotype: Its target is unknown.

Attachment of unique molecular identifiers to individual cDNA molecules was performed. TCRdb passed the 5' RACE reads through MiXCR, listing each CDR3 protein once. The sample holds nearly 45,000 distinct CDR3 sequences, about a tenth seen once. Source material: whole blood. This clonotype originated in an adult who was a healthcare worker with PCR-confirmed SARS-CoV-2 infection or an uninfected control (not recorded which).

As DNA, the CDR3 is TGTGCCAGCAGCCAAGTTCAGGGGAACACTGAAGCTTTCTTT. This sequence encodes CASSQVQGNTEAFF. This sequence joins TRBV3-1 and TRBJ1-1, with TRBD1 as a possible D gene (5 bases). The V end was cut by 1 base, the J end by 1 base, with 7 bases between. Germline V gene data show CDR1 as LGHDT and CDR2 as YNNKEL (reference sequence). The CDR3 consists of 14 residues.